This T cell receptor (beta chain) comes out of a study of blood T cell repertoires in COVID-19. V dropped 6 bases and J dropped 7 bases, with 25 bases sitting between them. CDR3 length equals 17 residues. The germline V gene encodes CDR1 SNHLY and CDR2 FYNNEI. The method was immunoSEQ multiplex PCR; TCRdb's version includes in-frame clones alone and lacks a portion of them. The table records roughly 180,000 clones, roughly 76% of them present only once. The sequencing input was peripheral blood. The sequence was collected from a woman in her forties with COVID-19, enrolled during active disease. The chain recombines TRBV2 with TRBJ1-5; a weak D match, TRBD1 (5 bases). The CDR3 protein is CASRGGVWEVTTQPQHF. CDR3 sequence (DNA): TGTGCCAGCAGGGGGGGGGTGTGGGAGGTCACAACCCAGCCCCAGCATTTT.